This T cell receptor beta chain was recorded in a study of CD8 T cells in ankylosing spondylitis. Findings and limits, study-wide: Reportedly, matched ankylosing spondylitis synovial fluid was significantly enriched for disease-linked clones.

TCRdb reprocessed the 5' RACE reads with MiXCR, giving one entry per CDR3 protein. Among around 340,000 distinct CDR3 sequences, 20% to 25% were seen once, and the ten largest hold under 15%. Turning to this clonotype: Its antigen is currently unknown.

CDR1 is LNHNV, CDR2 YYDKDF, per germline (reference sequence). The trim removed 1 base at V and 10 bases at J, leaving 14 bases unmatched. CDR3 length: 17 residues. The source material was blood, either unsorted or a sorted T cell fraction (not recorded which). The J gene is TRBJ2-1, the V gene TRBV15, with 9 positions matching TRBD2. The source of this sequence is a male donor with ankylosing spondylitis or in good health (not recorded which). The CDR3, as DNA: TGTGCCACCAGCAGAGTGGGTGGTAGCGGGGGCGGGGACGAGCAGTTCTTC. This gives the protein CATSRVGGSGGGDEQFF.